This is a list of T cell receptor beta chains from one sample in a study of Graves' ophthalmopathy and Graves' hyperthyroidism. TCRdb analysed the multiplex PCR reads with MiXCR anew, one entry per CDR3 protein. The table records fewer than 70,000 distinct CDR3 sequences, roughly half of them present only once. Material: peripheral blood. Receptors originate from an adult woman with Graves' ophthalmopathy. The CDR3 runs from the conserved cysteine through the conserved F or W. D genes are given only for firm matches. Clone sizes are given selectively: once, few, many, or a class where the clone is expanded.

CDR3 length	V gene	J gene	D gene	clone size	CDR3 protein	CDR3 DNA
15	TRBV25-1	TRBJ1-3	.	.	CASSESKGLGNTIYF	TGTGCCAGCAGTGAATCGAAGGGGCTCGGAAACACCATATATTTT
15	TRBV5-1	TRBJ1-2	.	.	CASSPLAEGNYGYTF	TGCGCCAGCAGCCCACTAGCGGAGGGAAACTATGGCTACACCTTC
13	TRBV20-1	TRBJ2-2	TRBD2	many	CSASGGRDGELFF	TGCAGTGCTTCCGGCGGGAGAGACGGGGAGCTGTTTTTT
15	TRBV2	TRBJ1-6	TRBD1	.	CASSPTGLSNSPLHF	TGTGCCAGCAGTCCGACAGGGTTATCTAACTCACCCCTCCACTTT
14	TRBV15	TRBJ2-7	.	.	CATSSLGGIYEQYF	TGTGCCACCAGCAGCTTAGGAGGCATCTACGAGCAGTACTTC
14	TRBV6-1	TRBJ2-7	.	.	CASSEAPGPYEQYF	TGTGCCAGCAGTGAAGCTCCCGGACCCTACGAGCAGTACTTC
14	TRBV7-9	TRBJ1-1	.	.	CASTYGMGNTEAFF	TGTGCCAGCACCTATGGCATGGGAAACACTGAAGCTTTCTTT
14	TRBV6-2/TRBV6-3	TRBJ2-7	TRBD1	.	CASGSGTGVPEQYF	TGTGCCAGCGGTTCCGGGACAGGGGTGCCAGAGCAGTACTTC
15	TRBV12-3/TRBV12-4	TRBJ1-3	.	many	CASSPQRSSGNTIYF	TGTGCCAGCAGCCCCCAGAGGAGCTCTGGAAACACCATATATTTT
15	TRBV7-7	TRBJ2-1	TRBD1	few	CARERGRGSYNEQFF	TGTGCTAGAGAAAGGGGGCGCGGGTCCTACAATGAGCAGTTCTTC
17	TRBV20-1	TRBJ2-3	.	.	CSAEGDRGTLGWDTQYF	TGCAGTGCTGAGGGAGATAGAGGGACCCTCGGGTGGGATACGCAGTATTTT
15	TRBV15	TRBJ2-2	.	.	CATSRVSGMSGELFF	TGTGCCACCAGCAGAGTTTCTGGGATGTCCGGGGAGCTGTTTTTT
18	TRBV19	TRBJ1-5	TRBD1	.	CASNLGLTGGRSNQPQHF	TGTGCCAGTAACCTGGGGCTTACAGGGGGCAGGAGCAATCAGCCCCAGCATTTT
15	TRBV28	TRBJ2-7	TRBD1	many	CASSPGTGVTYEQYF	TGTGCCAGCAGTCCCGGGACAGGAGTAACCTACGAGCAGTACTTC
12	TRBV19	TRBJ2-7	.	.	CASSPGSYEQYF	TGTGCCAGTAGCCCTGGTAGCTACGAGCAGTACTTC
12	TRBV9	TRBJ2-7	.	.	CASGPDLYEQYF	TGTGCCAGCGGACCGGACCTCTACGAGCAGTACTTC
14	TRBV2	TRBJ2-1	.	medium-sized	CASSVGTFLNEQFF	TGTGCCAGCAGCGTTGGGACTTTTCTCAATGAGCAGTTCTTC
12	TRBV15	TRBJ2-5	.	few	CATSSSQETQYF	TGTGCCACCAGCAGCTCCCAAGAGACCCAGTACTTC
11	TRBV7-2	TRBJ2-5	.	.	CASSPISYQYF	TGTGCCAGCAGCCCCATTAGTTACCAGTACTTC
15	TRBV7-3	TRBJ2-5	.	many	CASSLGAGLQETQYF	TGTGCCAGCAGCTTAGGCGCGGGACTCCAAGAGACCCAGTACTTC
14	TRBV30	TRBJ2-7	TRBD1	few	CAWRGGTGGYEQYF	TGTGCCTGGAGAGGGGGGACAGGGGGATACGAGCAGTACTTC
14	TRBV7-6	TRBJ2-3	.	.	CASSPRPSTDTQYF	TGTGCCAGCAGCCCCCGTCCAAGCACAGATACGCAGTATTTT
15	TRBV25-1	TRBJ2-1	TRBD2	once	CASDASGRGYNEQFF	TGTGCCAGCGATGCTAGCGGGAGAGGATACAATGAGCAGTTCTTC
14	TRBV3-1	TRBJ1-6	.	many	CASSQGFGDSPLHF	TGTGCCAGCAGCCAAGGGTTTGGGGATTCACCCCTCCACTTT
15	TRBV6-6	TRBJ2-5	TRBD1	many	CASSPQGAGGETQYF	TGTGCCAGCAGCCCACAGGGGGCGGGCGGGGAGACCCAGTACTTC
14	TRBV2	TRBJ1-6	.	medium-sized	CASRAQGLDSPLHF	TGTGCCAGCAGGGCACAGGGTTTGGATTCACCCCTCCACTTT